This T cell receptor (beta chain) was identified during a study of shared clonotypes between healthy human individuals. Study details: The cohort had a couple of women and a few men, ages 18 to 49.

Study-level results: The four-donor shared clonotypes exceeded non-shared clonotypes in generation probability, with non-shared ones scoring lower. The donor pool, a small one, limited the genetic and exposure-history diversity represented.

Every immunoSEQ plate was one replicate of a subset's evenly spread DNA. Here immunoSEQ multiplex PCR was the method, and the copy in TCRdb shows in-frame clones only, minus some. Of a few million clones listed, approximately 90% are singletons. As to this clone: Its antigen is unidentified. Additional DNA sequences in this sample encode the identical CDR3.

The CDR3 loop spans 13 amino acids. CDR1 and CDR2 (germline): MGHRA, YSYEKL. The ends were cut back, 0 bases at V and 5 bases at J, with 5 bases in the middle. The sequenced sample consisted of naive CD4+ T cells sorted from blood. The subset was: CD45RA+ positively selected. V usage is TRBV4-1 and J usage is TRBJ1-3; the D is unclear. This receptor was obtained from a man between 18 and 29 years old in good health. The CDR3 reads CASSQDGRNTIYF. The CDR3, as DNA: TGCGCCAGCAGCCAAGATGGGCGAAACACCATATATTTT.